This T cell receptor (beta chain) is from a study of T cells expressing NK-cell markers. This CDR3 comprises 15 residues. In germline, CDR1 is MGHRA, CDR2 YSYEKL. TCRdb re-called the 5' RACE reads, yielding one record per CDR3 amino acid sequence without DNA. This sample's table has about 460,000 distinct CDR3 sequences. The receptor was isolated from a woman in her forties or fifties in good health. Sequences were obtained from blood T cells: a sorted CD56 or NKG2C T cell subset, CD4+ or CD8+ T cells, or bulk PBMC T cells (not recorded which). The chain combines TRBV4-1 with TRBJ1-1; TCRdb's D gene call, TRBD1, goes unchecked for lack of DNA. CDR3 amino acids: CASSQGRTPNTEAFF.